These 21 T cell receptor beta chains were all obtained from the same sample, sequenced in a study of CD8+ T cells in alopecia areata. RNA extraction and reverse transcription yielded cDNA as sequencing template. Assay used: immunoSEQ multiplex PCR; TCRdb lists only in-frame clones, some missing. In the table there are around 300,000 clones, about 62% of which are singletons. Documented treatment: oral pan-JAK inhibitor, 5-10 mg twice daily. The material was CD4+ T cells sorted from blood, obtained between weeks 51 and 54, from a patient treated with tofacitinib. Receptors were obtained from a human donor with alopecia areata.

The chain carries TRBV2 and TRBJ1-1; a weak D match, TRBD1 (6 bases). Germline V gene sequence: CDR1 SNHLY, CDR2 FYNNEI. The CDR3 totals 13 residues. Deletions cut 7 bases from V and 0 bases from J, with 9 bases between. The chain's CDR3 is CASMGHMNTEAFF. The CDR3 bases are TGTGCCAGCATGGGACACATGAACACTGAAGCTTTCTTT.

This clone was picked up one time. Additional DNA sequences in this sample encode the identical CDR3. V and J are TRBV9 and TRBJ2-2; D ambiguous. CDR1 is SGDLS and CDR2 is YYNGEE in the germline V gene. Trimming shortened V by 0 bases and J by 6 bases, and 3 bases separated the two germline ends. This CDR3 contains 12 residues. The CDR3 nucleotides are TGTGCCAGCAGCGTAGCTGCCGGGGAGCTGTTTTTT. This encodes CASSVAAGELFF. The full variable domain, with the rest looked up from reference TRBV9 and TRBJ2-2, is DSGVTQTPKHLITATGQRVTLRCSPRSGDLSVYWYQQSLDQGLQFLIQYYNGEERAKGNILERFSAQQFPDLHSELNLSSLELGDSALYFCASSVAAGELFFGEGSRLTVL.

This chain links TRBV29-1 with TRBJ1-1, with TRBD1 identical over 9 bases. V shed 8 bases and J 4 bases; nucleotides not matched to a gene: 11. Germline CDR1 SQVTM, CDR2 ANQGSEA. The CDR3 sequence is 14 residues long. DNA for the CDR3: TGCAGCCTCGGGGCGGACAGGGGCGGCACTGAAGCTTTCTTT. Amino acids: CSLGADRGGTEAFF.

V usage is TRBV5-6 and J usage is TRBJ1-1; a weak D match, TRBD1 (5 bases). Germline V gene lookup returns CDR1 SGHDT and CDR2 YYEEEE. This CDR3 has 13 residues. With 3 bases removed from V and 4 bases from J, the gap between germline ends came to 10 bases. The CDR3 bases are TGTGCCAGCAGCTGGACAACCGGCACTGAAGCTTTCTTT. This translates into CASSWTTGTEAFF.

This clone was recorded at least ten times. This sample also contains other DNA sequences that code for the same CDR3. The V and J genes are TRBV5-1 and TRBJ2-3; D is unresolved. Germline V gives CDR1 SGHRS, CDR2 YFSETQ. There are 11 residues in the CDR3. Trimming pared 1 base from V and 3 bases from J, leaving 0 bases between. In DNA form, the CDR3 reads TGCGCCAGCAGCTTGACAGATACGCAGTATTTT. This encodes CASSLTDTQYF.

The gene calls are TRBV2 and TRBJ1-2; TRBD1 matches at 8 bases. Per germline, CDR1 SNHLY and CDR2 FYNNEI. The CDR3 has 14 residues. The junction had 6 bases not matched to a gene; V was cut back by 4 bases and J by 5 bases. CDR3 sequence reads: CASSAGQGGYGYTF. The CDR3 DNA is TGTGCCAGCAGTGCTGGACAGGGCGGGTATGGCTACACCTTC.

The V call is TRBV25-1, the J call TRBJ2-3; D uncertain. From germline, CDR1 is MGHDK and CDR2 SYGVNS. V was cut by 5 bases and J by 1 base, with 10 bases left in between. The CDR3 consists of 14 residues. The CDR3 DNA sequence: TGTGCCAGCAGTTCCGTCGGTCGCACAGATACGCAGTATTTT. Protein: CASSSVGRTDTQYF.

This clone was counted only a few times. V is TRBV6-6 and J is TRBJ2-7; D is perhaps TRBD1 or TRBD2 (5 bases each). Trimming removed 7 bases from V and 4 bases from J, with 17 bases in between. The germline CDR1 and CDR2 sequences are MNHNY and SVGAGI (reference sequence). This CDR3 is 14 amino acids long. CDR3 loop: CASTGPGTGYEQYF. CDR3 in DNA: TGTGCCAGCACCGGACCCGGGACGGGGTACGAGCAGTACTTC.

This chain uses TRBV7-3 with TRBJ1-1; no reliable D call. The CDR3 covers 15 residues. Germline lookup yields CDR1 SGHTA and CDR2 FQGTGA. Deletions cut 1 base from V and 4 bases from J, with 13 bases between. The CDR3 is CASSLNSVPGTEAFF. CDR3 DNA: TGTGCCAGCAGCTTAAATTCCGTTCCGGGCACTGAAGCTTTCTTT.

The V call is TRBV5-6, the J call TRBJ2-7, with TRBD1 as a possible D gene (6 bases). This CDR3 comprises 17 residues. In germline, CDR1 is SGHDT, CDR2 YYEEEE. Trimming cost V 3 bases and J 4 bases, with 23 bases left between them. The CDR3 sequence: CASSSMLATGWSYEQYF. DNA for the CDR3: TGTGCCAGCAGCTCGATGCTGGCTACAGGGTGGTCTTACGAGCAGTACTTC.

The CDR3 here is CASSDDRSRPQHF. CDR3 DNA sequence: TGTGCCAGCAGTGACGACAGGTCTCGGCCCCAGCATTTT. The chain joins TRBV2 to TRBJ1-5, with D maybe TRBD1 (6 bases). CDR1 and CDR2 from the germline V gene are SNHLY and FYNNEI. CDR3 length: 13 amino acids. With 3 bases removed from V and 9 bases from J, the gap between germline ends came to 12 bases.

The chain has TRBV30 and TRBJ2-3; 7 bases are shared with TRBD1. The CDR3 is 15 amino acids. CDR1 is GTSNPN, CDR2 SVGIG, per germline (reference sequence). J was trimmed by 3 bases and V by 6 bases; bases with no gene match: 12. CDR3 DNA: TGTGCCTGCTCCGCCCCAGGGGGTACTACAGATACGCAGTATTTT. Protein: CACSAPGGTTDTQYF.

This chain links TRBV4-3 with TRBJ2-5, with 10 bases matching TRBD2. Germline loops: CDR1 LGHNA, CDR2 YSLEER. Unmatched junction bases numbered 11, after V lost 0 bases and J lost 7 bases. This CDR3 contains 17 residues. CDR3 sequence reads: CASSQDISGGLVGTQYF. The CDR3 DNA reads as TGCGCCAGCAGCCAAGATATTAGCGGGGGGTTAGTCGGGACCCAGTACTTC.

The CDR3 DNA reads as TGTGCCTGGAGATCAGGGGGCACTGAAGCTTTCTTT. This sequence encodes CAWRSGGTEAFF. V gene TRBV30 combines with J gene TRBJ1-1; 7 bases match TRBD1. The V gene's germline CDR1 is GTSNPN and CDR2 SVGIG (reference sequence). The CDR3 has 12 residues. V lost 3 bases to trimming and J lost 4 bases; unmatched junction nucleotides: 2.

This clone was seen a few times. The chain carries TRBV7-8 and TRBJ2-1; 12 positions match TRBD2. This CDR3 has 13 residues. V lost 5 bases to trimming and J lost 7 bases; unmatched junction nucleotides: 0. Germline CDR1 is SGHVS and CDR2 is FQNEAQ. CDR3 in amino acids: CASSGLAGNEQFF. CDR3 nucleotides: TGTGCCAGCAGCGGACTAGCGGGGAATGAGCAGTTCTTC.

V gene TRBV7-9 combines with J gene TRBJ2-3; no clear D gene. V was pared by 6 bases and J by 1 base, with 5 bases between. The length of the CDR3 is 12 residues. In germline, CDR1 is SEHNR, CDR2 FQNEAQ (reference sequence). As DNA, the CDR3 is TGTGCCAGCAGTCCCCGCACAGATACGCAGTATTTT. It specifies CASSPRTDTQYF.

Turning to this clone: Other DNA sequences in this sample translate to the same CDR3. The chain links TRBV2 to TRBJ2-4; a weak D match, TRBD2 (5 bases). Germline-derived CDR1 and CDR2 are SNHLY and FYNNEI. The CDR3 runs 13 residues. The germline V and J ends were trimmed by 7 bases and 1 base, with 8 bases remaining between them. The CDR3 nucleotides are TGTGCCAGCACGAGGGAGGCCAAAAACATTCAGTACTTC. Protein: CASTREAKNIQYF.

This clone was detected only a few times. The chain employs TRBV5-1 and TRBJ2-1, with D unclear. This CDR3 has 12 residues. V lost 0 bases, J lost 8 bases, and 6 bases lay in between. Germline-derived CDR1 and CDR2 are SGHRS and YFSETQ. The CDR3 loop reads CASSLGFYEQFF. In DNA form, the CDR3 reads TGCGCCAGCAGCTTGGGGTTTTATGAGCAGTTCTTC.

The chain uses TRBV5-1 and TRBJ2-5; TRBD1 is a possible D gene (6 bases). Germline CDR1 SGHRS, CDR2 YFSETQ. V was cut by 0 bases and J by 4 bases, with 13 bases left in between. The CDR3 loop spans 15 amino acids. The CDR3 DNA is TGCGCCAGCAGCTTGGCAGGGGCAGTCTTAGAGACCCAGTACTTC. This sequence encodes CASSLAGAVLETQYF.

The chain recombines TRBV29-1 with TRBJ2-5, with a tentative D call TRBD1 (5 bases). Trimming took 4 bases from V and 2 from J, leaving 14 bases between them. The CDR3 is made up of 14 amino acids. From germline, CDR1 is SQVTM and CDR2 ANQGSEA. The CDR3 is CSVGAGNSQETQYF. In nucleotides, the CDR3 is TGCAGCGTTGGCGCAGGGAATTCTCAAGAGACCCAGTACTTC.

This clone was seen a handful of times. J is TRBJ1-2 and V is TRBV10-3; TRBD1 might be the D (5 bases). Deletions cut 8 bases from V and 8 bases from J, with 15 bases between. Germline assignment: CDR1 ENHRY and CDR2 SYGVKD. CDR3 size: 12 residues. CDR3 sequence: CAIQRGIEGYTF. The CDR3 bases are TGTGCCATCCAGAGGGGCATTGAGGGCTACACCTTC.